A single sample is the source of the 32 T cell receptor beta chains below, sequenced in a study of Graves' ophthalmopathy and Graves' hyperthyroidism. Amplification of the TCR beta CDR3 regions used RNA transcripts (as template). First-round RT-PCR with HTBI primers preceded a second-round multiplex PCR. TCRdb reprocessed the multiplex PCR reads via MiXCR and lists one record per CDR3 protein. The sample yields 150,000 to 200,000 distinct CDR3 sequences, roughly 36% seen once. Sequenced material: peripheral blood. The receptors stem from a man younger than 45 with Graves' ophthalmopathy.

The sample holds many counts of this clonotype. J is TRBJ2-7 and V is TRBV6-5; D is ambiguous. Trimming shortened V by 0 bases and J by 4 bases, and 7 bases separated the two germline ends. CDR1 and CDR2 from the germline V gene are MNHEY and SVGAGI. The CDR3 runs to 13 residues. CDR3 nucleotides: TGTGCCAGCAGTTACTCAGTGGGGTACGAGCAGTACTTC. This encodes CASSYSVGYEQYF.

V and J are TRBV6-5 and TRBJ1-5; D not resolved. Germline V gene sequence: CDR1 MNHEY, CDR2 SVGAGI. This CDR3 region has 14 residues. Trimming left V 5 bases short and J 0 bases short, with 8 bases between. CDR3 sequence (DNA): TGTGCCAGCAGTCTACAGAGTAGCAATCAGCCCCAGCATTTT. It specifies CASSLQSSNQPQHF.

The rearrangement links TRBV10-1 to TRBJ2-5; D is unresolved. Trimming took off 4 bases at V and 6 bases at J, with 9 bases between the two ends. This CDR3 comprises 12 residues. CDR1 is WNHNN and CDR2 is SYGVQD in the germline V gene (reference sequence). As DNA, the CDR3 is TGCGCCAGCAGTGCCGCCGGCCAGACCCAGTACTTC. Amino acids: CASSAAGQTQYF.

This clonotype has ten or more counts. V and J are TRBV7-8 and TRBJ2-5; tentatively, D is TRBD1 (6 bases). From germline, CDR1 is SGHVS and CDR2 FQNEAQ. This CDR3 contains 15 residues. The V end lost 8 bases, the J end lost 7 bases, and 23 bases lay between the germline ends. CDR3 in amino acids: CASQRGGRARGTQYF. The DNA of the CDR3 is TGTGCCAGCCAGAGGGGTGGTAGAGCCAGGGGGACCCAGTACTTC.

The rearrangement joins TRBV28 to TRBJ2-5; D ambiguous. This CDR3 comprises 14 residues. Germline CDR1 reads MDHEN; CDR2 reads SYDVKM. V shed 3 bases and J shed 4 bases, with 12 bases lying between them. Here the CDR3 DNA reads TGTGCCAGCAGTTTGACCCTCTGGGTAGAGACCCAGTACTTC. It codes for CASSLTLWVETQYF.

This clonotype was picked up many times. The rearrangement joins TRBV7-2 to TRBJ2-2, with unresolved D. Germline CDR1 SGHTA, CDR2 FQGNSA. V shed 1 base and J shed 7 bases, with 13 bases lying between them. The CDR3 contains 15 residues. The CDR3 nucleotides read TGTGCCAGCAGCTTAGGACCTGTCACCGGCGGGGAGCTGTTTTTT. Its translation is CASSLGPVTGGELFF.

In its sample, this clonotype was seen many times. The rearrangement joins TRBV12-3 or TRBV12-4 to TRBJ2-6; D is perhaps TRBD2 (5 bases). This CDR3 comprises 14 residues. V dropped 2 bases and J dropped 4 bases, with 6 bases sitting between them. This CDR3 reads CASSLRRGANVLTF. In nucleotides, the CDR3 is TGTGCCAGCAGTTTAAGGAGGGGGGCCAACGTCCTGACTTTC.

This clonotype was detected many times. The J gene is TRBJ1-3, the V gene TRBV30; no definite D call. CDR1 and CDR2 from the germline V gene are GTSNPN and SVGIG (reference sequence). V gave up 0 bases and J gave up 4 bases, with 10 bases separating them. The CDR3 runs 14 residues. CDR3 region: CAWSVPGPGNTIYF. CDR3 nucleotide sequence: TGTGCCTGGAGTGTACCCGGGCCAGGAAACACCATATATTTT. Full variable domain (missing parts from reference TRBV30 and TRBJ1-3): SQTIHQWPATLVQPVGSPLSLECTVEGTSNPNLYWYRQAAGRGLQLLFYSVGIGQISSEVPQNLSASRPQDRQFILSSKKLLLSDSGFYLCAWSVPGPGNTIYFGEGSWLTVV.

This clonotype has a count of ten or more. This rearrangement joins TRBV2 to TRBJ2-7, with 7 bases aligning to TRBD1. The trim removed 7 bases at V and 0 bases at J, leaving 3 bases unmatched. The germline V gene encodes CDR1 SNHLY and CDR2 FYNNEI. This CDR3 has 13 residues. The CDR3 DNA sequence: TGTGCCAGCAATCGGGACAGCTCCTACGAGCAGTACTTC. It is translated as CASNRDSSYEQYF.

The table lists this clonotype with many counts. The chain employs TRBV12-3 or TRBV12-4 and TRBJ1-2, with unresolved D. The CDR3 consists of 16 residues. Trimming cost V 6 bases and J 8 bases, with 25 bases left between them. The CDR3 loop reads CASSPAGAQRLDGYTF. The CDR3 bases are TGTGCCAGCAGCCCCGCGGGCGCCCAACGCTTAGACGGCTACACCTTC.

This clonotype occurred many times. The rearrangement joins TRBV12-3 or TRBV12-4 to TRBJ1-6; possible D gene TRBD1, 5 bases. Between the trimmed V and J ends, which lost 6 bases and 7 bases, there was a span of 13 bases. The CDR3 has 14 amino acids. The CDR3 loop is CASRSRDGNSPLHF. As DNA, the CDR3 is TGTGCCAGCAGGTCCAGGGATGGAAATTCACCCCTCCACTTT.

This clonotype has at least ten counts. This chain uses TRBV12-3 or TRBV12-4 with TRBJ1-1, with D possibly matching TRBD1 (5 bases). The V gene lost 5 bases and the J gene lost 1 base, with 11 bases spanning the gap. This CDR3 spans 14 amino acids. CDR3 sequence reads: CASSLSTENTEAFF. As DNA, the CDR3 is TGTGCCAGCAGTCTTTCGACAGAGAACACTGAAGCTTTCTTT.

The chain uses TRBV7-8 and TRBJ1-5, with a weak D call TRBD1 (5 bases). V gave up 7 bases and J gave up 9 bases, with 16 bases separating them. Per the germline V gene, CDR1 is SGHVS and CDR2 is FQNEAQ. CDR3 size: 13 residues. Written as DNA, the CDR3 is TGTGCCAGCACCCGCTCCAGGGATCTGCCCCAGCATTTT. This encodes CASTRSRDLPQHF.

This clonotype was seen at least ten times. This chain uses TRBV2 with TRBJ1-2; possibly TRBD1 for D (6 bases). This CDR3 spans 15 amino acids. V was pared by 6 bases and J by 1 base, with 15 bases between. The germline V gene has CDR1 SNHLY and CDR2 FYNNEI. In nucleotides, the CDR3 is TGTGCCAGCAGGAAGGACAGCAGTATTAACTATGGCTACACCTTC. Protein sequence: CASRKDSSINYGYTF.

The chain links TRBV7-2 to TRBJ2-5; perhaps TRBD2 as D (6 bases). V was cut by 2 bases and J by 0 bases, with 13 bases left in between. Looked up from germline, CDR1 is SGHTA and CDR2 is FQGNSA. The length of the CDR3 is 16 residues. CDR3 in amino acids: CASSLYFAGHQETQYF. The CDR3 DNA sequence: TGTGCCAGCAGCTTATACTTCGCGGGACACCAAGAGACCCAGTACTTC.

The CDR3 loop reads CASGMDPAYEQYF. The DNA for the CDR3 is TGTGCCAGCGGGATGGACCCAGCCTACGAGCAGTACTTC. The J gene is TRBJ2-7, the V gene TRBV7-8; D not resolved. The CDR3 runs to 13 residues. The V end lost 8 bases, the J end lost 2 bases, and 13 bases lay between the germline ends. Germline values: CDR1 SGHVS, CDR2 FQNEAQ. The variable domain in full, completed from reference TRBV7-8 and TRBJ2-7, reads GAGVSQSPRYKVAKRGQDVALRCDPISGHVSLFWYQQALGQGPEFLTYFQNEAQLDKSGLPSDRFFAERPEGSVSTLKIQRTQQEDSAVYLCASGMDPAYEQYFGPGTRLTVT.

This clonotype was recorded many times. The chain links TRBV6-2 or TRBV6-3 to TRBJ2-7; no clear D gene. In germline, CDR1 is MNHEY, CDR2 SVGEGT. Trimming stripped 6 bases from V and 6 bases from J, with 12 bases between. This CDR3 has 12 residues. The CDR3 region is CASRHRWVEQYF. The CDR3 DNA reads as TGTGCCAGCAGACACCGCTGGGTCGAGCAGTACTTC.

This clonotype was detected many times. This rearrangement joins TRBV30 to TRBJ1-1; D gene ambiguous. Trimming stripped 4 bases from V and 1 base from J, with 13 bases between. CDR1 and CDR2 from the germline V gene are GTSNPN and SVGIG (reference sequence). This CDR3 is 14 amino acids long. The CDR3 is CAWKRKGGNTEAFF. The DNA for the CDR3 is TGTGCCTGGAAAAGGAAGGGTGGGAACACTGAAGCTTTCTTT.

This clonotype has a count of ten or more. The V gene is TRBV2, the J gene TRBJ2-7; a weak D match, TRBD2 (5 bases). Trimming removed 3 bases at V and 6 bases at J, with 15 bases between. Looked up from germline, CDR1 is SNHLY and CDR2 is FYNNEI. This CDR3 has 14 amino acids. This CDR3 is CASSEGRSAGEQYF. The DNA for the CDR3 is TGTGCCAGCAGTGAGGGTCGGTCCGCGGGCGAGCAGTACTTC.

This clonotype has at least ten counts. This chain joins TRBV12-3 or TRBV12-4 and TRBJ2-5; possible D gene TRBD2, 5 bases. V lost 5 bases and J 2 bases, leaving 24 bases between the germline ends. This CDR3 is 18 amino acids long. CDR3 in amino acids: CASSPRLGSTKGQETQYF. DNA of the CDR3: TGTGCCAGCAGTCCCCGTCTCGGCTCGACTAAGGGTCAAGAGACCCAGTACTTC.

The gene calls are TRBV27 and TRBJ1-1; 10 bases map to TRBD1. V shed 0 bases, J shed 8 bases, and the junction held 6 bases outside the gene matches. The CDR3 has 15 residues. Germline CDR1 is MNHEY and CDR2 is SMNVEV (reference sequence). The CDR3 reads CASSLSGTGVPEAFF. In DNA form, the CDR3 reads TGTGCCAGCAGTTTATCAGGGACAGGGGTTCCCGAAGCTTTCTTT.

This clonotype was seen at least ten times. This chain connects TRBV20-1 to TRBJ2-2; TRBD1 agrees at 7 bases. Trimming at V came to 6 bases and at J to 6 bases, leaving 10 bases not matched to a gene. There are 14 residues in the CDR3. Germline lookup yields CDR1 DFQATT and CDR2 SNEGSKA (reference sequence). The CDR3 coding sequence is TGCAGTGCCCCAGACAGGGTTCATGCCGGGGAGCTGTTTTTT. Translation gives CSAPDRVHAGELFF.

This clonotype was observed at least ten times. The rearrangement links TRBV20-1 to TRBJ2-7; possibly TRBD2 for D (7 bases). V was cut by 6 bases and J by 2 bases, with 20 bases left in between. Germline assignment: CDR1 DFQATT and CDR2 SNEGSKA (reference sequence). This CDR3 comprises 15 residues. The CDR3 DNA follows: TGCAGTGCACAAAGCGGGGAGACAGGTACCTACGAGCAGTACTTC. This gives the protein CSAQSGETGTYEQYF.

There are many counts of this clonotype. The CDR3 DNA follows: TGTGCCAGCAGCCAATTCGAAGCGGGAGTCTACGAGCAGTACTTC. This gives the protein CASSQFEAGVYEQYF. This sequence joins TRBV14 and TRBJ2-7, with 8 bases identical to TRBD2. V lost 2 bases, J lost 3 bases, and 6 bases stayed unmatched. The CDR3 totals 15 residues. The germline V gene has CDR1 SGHDN and CDR2 FVKESK.

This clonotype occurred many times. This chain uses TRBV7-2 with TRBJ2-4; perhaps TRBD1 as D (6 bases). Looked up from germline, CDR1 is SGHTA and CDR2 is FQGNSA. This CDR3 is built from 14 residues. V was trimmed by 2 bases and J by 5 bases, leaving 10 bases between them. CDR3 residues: CASSLQGPQNIQYF. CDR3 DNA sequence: TGTGCCAGCAGCTTACAGGGGCCCCAAAACATTCAGTACTTC.

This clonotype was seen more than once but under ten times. In nucleotides, the CDR3 is TGTGCCAGCAGTTACCCCGGGACAGTTGAAGCTTTCTTT. The encoded protein is CASSYPGTVEAFF. The J gene is TRBJ1-1, the V gene TRBV6-2 or TRBV6-3, with 7 positions matching TRBD1. CDR1 is MNHEY and CDR2 is SVGEGT in the germline V gene. Trimming cost V 2 bases and J 7 bases; bases outside gene matches: 4. This CDR3 comprises 13 residues.

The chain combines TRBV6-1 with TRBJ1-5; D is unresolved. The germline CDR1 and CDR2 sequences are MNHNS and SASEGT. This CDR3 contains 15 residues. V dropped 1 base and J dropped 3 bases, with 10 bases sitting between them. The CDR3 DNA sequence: TGTGCCAGCAGTGAAGAGAGGGCGGACAATCAGCCCCAGCATTTT. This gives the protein CASSEERADNQPQHF.

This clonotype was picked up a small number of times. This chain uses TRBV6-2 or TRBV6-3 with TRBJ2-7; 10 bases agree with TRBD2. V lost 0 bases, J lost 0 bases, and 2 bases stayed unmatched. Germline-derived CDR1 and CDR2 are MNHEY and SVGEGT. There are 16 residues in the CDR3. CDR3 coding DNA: TGTGCCAGCAGTTACTCAACTAGCGGGAACTCCTACGAGCAGTACTTC. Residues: CASSYSTSGNSYEQYF.

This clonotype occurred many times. In DNA, the CDR3 is TGTGCCAGCAATACGGGGTTTCTAATGGCTGAAGCTTTCTTT. Protein: CASNTGFLMAEAFF. The rearrangement links TRBV6-2 or TRBV6-3 to TRBJ1-1; D is unresolved. Trimming cost V 7 bases and J 6 bases, with 18 bases left between them. The length of the CDR3 is 14 residues. Germline V gives CDR1 MNHEY, CDR2 SVGEGT.

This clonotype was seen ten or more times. The CDR3 loop reads CASGTQGHTEAFF. The CDR3 DNA reads TGTGCCAGCGGGACGCAGGGGCACACTGAAGCTTTCTTT. V gene TRBV6-1 combines with J gene TRBJ1-1; maybe TRBD1 (6 bases). The CDR3 has 13 residues. The ends were cut back, 8 bases at V and 3 bases at J, with 13 bases in the middle. Germline lookup yields CDR1 MNHNS and CDR2 SASEGT.

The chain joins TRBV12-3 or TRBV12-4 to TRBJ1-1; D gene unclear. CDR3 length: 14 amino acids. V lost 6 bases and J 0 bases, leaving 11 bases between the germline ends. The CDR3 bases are TGTGCCAGCAGCCCGGGCCTACTGAACACTGAAGCTTTCTTT. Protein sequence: CASSPGLLNTEAFF.

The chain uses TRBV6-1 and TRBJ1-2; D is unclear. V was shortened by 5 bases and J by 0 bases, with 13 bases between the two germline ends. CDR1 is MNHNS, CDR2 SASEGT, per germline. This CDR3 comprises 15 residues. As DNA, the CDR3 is TGTGCCAGCAGTCCATATCACCTCACTAACTATGGCTACACCTTC. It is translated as CASSPYHLTNYGYTF.